These 20 T cell receptor beta chains were sequenced from one sample in a study of identical twins. TCRdb analysed the 5' RACE reads with MiXCR anew, one entry per CDR3 protein. The sample records 450,000 or so distinct CDR3 sequences, approximately 24% being singletons. These sequences were also reported in another study, on T cells expressing NK-cell markers.

Sequenced sample: CD4+ T cells sorted from blood. The receptors here all came from a woman in her late teens or twenties in good health.

The chain couples TRBV20-1 to TRBJ2-5, with D hard to call. The CDR3 has 11 residues. Trimming cost V 3 bases and J 5 bases, with 7 bases left between them. The germline V gene encodes CDR1 DFQATT and CDR2 SNEGSKA (reference sequence). This chain's CDR3 is CSARLWETQYF. In nucleotides, the CDR3 is TGCAGTGCTAGGCTGTGGGAGACCCAGTACTTC.

This clonotype was found a few times. The rearrangement uses TRBV5-6 and TRBJ2-1; tentative D call: TRBD1 (6 bases). Trimming shortened V by 0 bases and J by 6 bases, and 16 bases separated the two germline ends. Looked up from germline, CDR1 is SGHDT and CDR2 is YYEEEE. The CDR3 is made up of 16 amino acids. The CDR3 DNA is TGTGCCAGCAGCTTGGACCCCCGGACAGTCCCCAATGAGCAGTTCTTC. Its protein product is CASSLDPRTVPNEQFF.

The sample holds a few counts of this clonotype. V gene TRBV11-3 combines with J gene TRBJ2-1; a weak D match, TRBD1 (6 bases). Germline-derived CDR1 and CDR2 are SGHNT and YENEEA. The CDR3 has 13 amino acids. The V and J ends lost 4 bases and 5 bases respectively, with 9 bases between them. CDR3 bases: TGTGCCAGCAGCTCCAGGGGCCACAATGAGCAGTTCTTC. Protein sequence: CASSSRGHNEQFF. The complete variable domain, with remaining parts taken from reference TRBV11-3 and TRBJ2-1, reads EAGVVQSPRYKIIEKKQPVAFWCNPISGHNTLYWYLQNLGQGPELLIRYENEEAVDDSQLPKDRFSAERLKGVDSTLKIQPAELGDSAVYLCASSSRGHNEQFFGPGTRLTVL.

The rearrangement joins TRBV24-1 to TRBJ2-2; D possibly corresponds to TRBD2 (6 bases). The CDR3 is made up of 15 amino acids. Germline V CDR1 and CDR2: KGHDR, SFDVKD. The ends were cut back, 12 bases at V and 8 bases at J, with 24 bases in the middle. The CDR3 loop reads CAAGRGDAGSGELFF. CDR3 in DNA: TGTGCCGCAGGCCGCGGAGACGCCGGGAGTGGGGAGCTGTTTTTT.

The chain carries TRBV20-1 and TRBJ1-5; D may be TRBD1 (5 bases). The germline V and J ends were trimmed by 5 bases and 5 bases, with 16 bases remaining between them. CDR1 is DFQATT, CDR2 SNEGSKA, per germline (reference sequence). The CDR3 extends over 14 amino acids. The CDR3 loop is CSASSGVVYQPQHF. CDR3 nucleotides: TGCAGTGCTTCCTCGGGGGTGGTCTATCAGCCCCAGCATTTT.

Only a few counts were recorded for this clonotype. V usage is TRBV6-6 and J usage is TRBJ2-3; D unclear. Trimming shortened V by 0 bases and J by 4 bases, and 5 bases separated the two germline ends. This CDR3 contains 13 residues. The V gene's germline CDR1 is MNHNY and CDR2 SVGAGI (reference sequence). For the CDR3, the DNA is TGTGCCAGCAGTTACTCTACGGCAGATACGCAGTATTTT. This encodes CASSYSTADTQYF.

This clonotype has a handful of counts. The J gene is TRBJ2-5, the V gene TRBV4-1, with D tentatively TRBD2 (5 bases). The CDR3 is 14 amino acids. V dropped 3 bases and J dropped 5 bases, with 13 bases sitting between them. Germline V lookup: CDR1 MGHRA, CDR2 YSYEKL. DNA of the CDR3: TGCGCCAGCAGCCAGCCTAGCCTTCTTGAGACCCAGTACTTC. Protein product: CASSQPSLLETQYF.

V gene TRBV5-1 combines with J gene TRBJ2-1, with TRBD2 identical over 9 bases. Germline CDR1 and CDR2: SGHRS and YFSETQ. Losses at the gene ends were 2 bases for V and 7 bases for J; bases not matched to a gene: 7. The CDR3 is 15 residues long. The CDR3 nucleotides read TGCGCCAGCAGCTTTCTTAGCGGGAGTAGGAATGAGCAGTTCTTC. Translating it yields CASSFLSGSRNEQFF.

This clonotype has just a few counts. This rearrangement joins TRBV27 to TRBJ1-2, with 7 bases matching TRBD1. Per germline, CDR1 MNHEY and CDR2 SMNVEV (reference sequence). V shed 5 bases and J 2 bases; nucleotides not matched to a gene: 11. The CDR3 sequence is 16 residues long. CDR3 DNA: TGTGCCAGCAGTCCGCGATCTACGACAGGGAACTATGGCTACACCTTC. Its translation is CASSPRSTTGNYGYTF.

J is TRBJ2-7 and V is TRBV27, with D perhaps TRBD1 (5 bases). CDR1 and CDR2 (germline): MNHEY, SMNVEV (reference sequence). V was cut by 5 bases and J by 1 base, with 9 bases left in between. This CDR3 is built from 13 residues. The CDR3: CASSPRVSYEQYF. CDR3 nucleotide sequence: TGTGCCAGCAGTCCCAGGGTGTCCTACGAGCAGTACTTC.

The chain links TRBV20-1 to TRBJ2-2; 14 bases fit TRBD2. With V trimmed by 6 bases and J by 7 bases, 4 bases remained unmatched. The CDR3 sequence is 14 residues long. Germline V lookup: CDR1 DFQATT, CDR2 SNEGSKA (reference sequence). CDR3 DNA sequence: TGCAGTGCACCTGGGACTAGCGGGGGCGGGGAGCTGTTTTTT. Its protein product is CSAPGTSGGGELFF.

This clonotype was seen many times. This sequence joins TRBV21-1 and TRBJ2-2; TRBD2 is the table's D call, not checked against the DNA. TRBV21-1 is flagged as a pseudogene. This CDR3 spans 18 amino acids. This CDR3 is CASSKVGSWLAGIGELFF. In DNA, the CDR3 is TGTGCCAGCAGCAAAGTAGGTTCCTGGCTAGCGGGAATCGGGGAGCTGTTTTTT.

The gene calls are TRBV15 and TRBJ2-5, with TRBD2 as a possible D gene (6 bases). V shed 3 bases and J shed 4 bases, with 18 bases lying between them. The CDR3 extends over 16 amino acids. In germline, CDR1 is LNHNV, CDR2 YYDKDF (reference sequence). The CDR3 coding sequence is TGTGCCACCAGCAGTCTGGGCGGACTATCGAGAGAGACCCAGTACTTC. Its translation: CATSSLGGLSRETQYF.

There are many counts of this clonotype. V usage is TRBV5-6 and J usage is TRBJ1-2, with unresolved D. Germline-derived CDR1 and CDR2 are SGHDT and YYEEEE. CDR3 length: 12 residues. The V end lost 4 bases, the J end lost 1 base, and 5 bases lay between the germline ends. The CDR3 sequence is CASSAVNYGYTF. DNA of the CDR3: TGTGCCAGCAGCGCTGTTAACTATGGCTACACCTTC.

This clonotype was found a few times. This rearrangement joins TRBV5-6 to TRBJ2-5, with TRBD1 matching 10 bases. The V gene's germline CDR1 is SGHDT and CDR2 YYEEEE. The V and J ends lost 4 bases and 4 bases, in that order; junction bases with no gene match: 4. This CDR3 region has 14 residues. The CDR3 reads CASSRGTGAETQYF. CDR3 nucleotides: TGTGCCAGCAGCCGGGGGACAGGGGCAGAGACCCAGTACTTC.

The rearrangement joins TRBV12-3 or TRBV12-4 to TRBJ2-1; 10 bases line up with TRBD2. This CDR3 is 16 amino acids long. Losses at the gene ends were 4 bases for V and 4 bases for J; bases not matched to a gene: 7. This CDR3 reads CASSSKGLAPYNEQFF. The DNA of the CDR3 is TGTGCCAGCAGTTCTAAGGGACTAGCGCCGTACAATGAGCAGTTCTTC.

This clonotype was detected only a few times. This chain links TRBV20-1 with TRBJ2-5, with 9 positions matching TRBD2. CDR1 is DFQATT and CDR2 is SNEGSKA in the germline V gene (reference sequence). CDR3 length: 15 residues. Trimming cost V 5 bases and J 0 bases; bases outside gene matches: 7. This CDR3 is CSASSPSGNQETQYF. The CDR3 DNA reads TGCAGTGCTTCCTCCCCTAGCGGGAACCAAGAGACCCAGTACTTC.

The CDR3 region is CASSAPTPGQETGELFF. The CDR3 nucleotides read TGTGCCAGCAGCGCGCCGACTCCGGGACAGGAAACCGGGGAGCTGTTTTTT. The J gene is TRBJ2-2, the V gene TRBV7-8; 8 bases line up with TRBD1. From germline, CDR1 is SGHVS and CDR2 FQNEAQ. This CDR3 comprises 17 residues. Unmatched junction bases numbered 13, after V lost 5 bases and J lost 5 bases.

CDR3 sequence reads: CASSVGGQGYEQYF. The CDR3 nucleotides read TGTGCCAGCAGTGTCGGAGGACAGGGGTACGAGCAGTACTTC. This chain uses TRBV2 with TRBJ2-7; 9 nucleotides match TRBD1. From germline, CDR1 is SNHLY and CDR2 FYNNEI. Trimming at V came to 4 bases and at J to 4 bases, leaving 5 bases not matched to a gene. This CDR3 has 14 residues. Together with reference TRBV2 and TRBJ2-7, the CDR3 gives the full variable domain: EPEVTQTPSHQVTQMGQEVILRCVPISNHLYFYWYRQILGQKVEFLVSFYNNEISEKSEIFDDQFSVERPDGSNFTLKIRSTKLEDSAMYFCASSVGGQGYEQYFGPGTRLTVT.

In nucleotides, the CDR3 is TGTGCCTGGAGTGCACCGGGGGTCCACGAGCAGTACTTC. Protein sequence: CAWSAPGVHEQYF. The chain employs TRBV30 and TRBJ2-7, with D perhaps matching TRBD2 (6 bases). The CDR3 covers 13 residues. The germline gives CDR1 GTSNPN, CDR2 SVGIG (reference sequence). V dropped 1 base and J dropped 5 bases, with 12 bases sitting between them.